Described below is a single T cell receptor beta chain sequence and its context. Germline V gene sequence: CDR1 MDHEN, CDR2 SYDVKM. The CDR3 totals 12 residues. Between the trimmed V and J ends, which lost 10 bases and 2 bases, there was a span of 11 bases. This sample is part of a study of cytomegalovirus exposure and HLA in healthy donors. The PCR had 60 Vbeta and 13 Jbeta primers. Only in-frame clones appear in the TCRdb table, and some are missing; sequencing was by immunoSEQ multiplex PCR. The repertoire holds roughly 200,000 clones, with roughly 85% as singletons. The chain joins TRBV28 to TRBJ1-1; D might be TRBD1 (5 bases). Sequenced sample: PBMCs. This clonotype originated in a woman between 45 and 65 years old in good health and CMV-seronegative. DNA for the CDR3: TGTGCCACCCGACAGACTAACACTGAAGCTTTCTTT. It encodes CATRQTNTEAFF.